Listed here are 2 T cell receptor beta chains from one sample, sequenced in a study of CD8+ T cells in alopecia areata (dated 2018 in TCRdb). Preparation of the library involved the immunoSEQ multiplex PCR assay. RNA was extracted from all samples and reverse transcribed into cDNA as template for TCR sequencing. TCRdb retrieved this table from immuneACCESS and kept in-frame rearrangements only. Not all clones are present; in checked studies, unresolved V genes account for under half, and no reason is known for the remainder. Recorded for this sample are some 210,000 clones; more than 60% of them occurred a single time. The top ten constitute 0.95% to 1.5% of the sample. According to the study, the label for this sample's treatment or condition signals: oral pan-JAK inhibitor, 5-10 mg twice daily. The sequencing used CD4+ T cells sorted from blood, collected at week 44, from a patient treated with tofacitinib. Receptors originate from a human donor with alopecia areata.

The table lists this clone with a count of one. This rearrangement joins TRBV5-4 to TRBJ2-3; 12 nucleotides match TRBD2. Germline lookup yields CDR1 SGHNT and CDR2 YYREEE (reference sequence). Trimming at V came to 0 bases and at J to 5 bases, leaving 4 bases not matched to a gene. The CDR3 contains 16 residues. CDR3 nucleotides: TGTGCCAGCAGCTTGGAACTAGCGGGGGGTGGAGATACGCAGTATTTT. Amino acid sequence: CASSLELAGGGDTQYF.

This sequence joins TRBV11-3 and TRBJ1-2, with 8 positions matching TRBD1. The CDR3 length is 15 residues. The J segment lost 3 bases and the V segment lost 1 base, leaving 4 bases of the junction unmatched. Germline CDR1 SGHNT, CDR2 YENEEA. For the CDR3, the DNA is TGTGCCAGCAGCTTAGCTGGGACAGGAGACTATGGCTACACCTTC. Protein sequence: CASSLAGTGDYGYTF.